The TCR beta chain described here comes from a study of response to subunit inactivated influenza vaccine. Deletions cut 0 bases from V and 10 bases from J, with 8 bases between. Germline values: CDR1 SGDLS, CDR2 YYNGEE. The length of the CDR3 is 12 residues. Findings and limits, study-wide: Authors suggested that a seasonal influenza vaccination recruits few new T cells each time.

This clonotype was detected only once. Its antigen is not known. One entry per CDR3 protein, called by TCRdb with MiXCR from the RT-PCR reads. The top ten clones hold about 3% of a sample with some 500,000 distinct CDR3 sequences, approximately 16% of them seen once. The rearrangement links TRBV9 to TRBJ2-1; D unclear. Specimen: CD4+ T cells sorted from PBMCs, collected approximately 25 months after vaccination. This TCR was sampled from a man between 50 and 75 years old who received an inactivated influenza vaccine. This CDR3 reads CASSVEYGEQFF. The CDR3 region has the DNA TGTGCCAGCAGCGTAGAGTACGGGGAGCAGTTCTTC.